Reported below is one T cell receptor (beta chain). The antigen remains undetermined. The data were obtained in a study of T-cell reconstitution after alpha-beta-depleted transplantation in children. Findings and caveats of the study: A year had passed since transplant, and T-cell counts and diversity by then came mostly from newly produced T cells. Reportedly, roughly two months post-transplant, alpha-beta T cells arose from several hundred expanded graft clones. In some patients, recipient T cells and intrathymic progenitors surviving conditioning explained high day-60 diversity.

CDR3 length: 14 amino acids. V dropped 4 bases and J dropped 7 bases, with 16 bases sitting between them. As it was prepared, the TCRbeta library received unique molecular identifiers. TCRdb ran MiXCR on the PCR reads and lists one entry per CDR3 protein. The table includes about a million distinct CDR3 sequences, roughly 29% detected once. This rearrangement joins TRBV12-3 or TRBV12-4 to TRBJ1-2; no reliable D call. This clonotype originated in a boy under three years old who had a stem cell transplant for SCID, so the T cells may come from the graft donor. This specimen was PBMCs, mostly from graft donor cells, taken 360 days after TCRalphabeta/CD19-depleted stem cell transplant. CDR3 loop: CASSSGGPFGGYTF. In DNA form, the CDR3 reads TGTGCCAGCAGTTCCGGAGGGCCGTTCGGTGGCTACACCTTC.